These 15 T cell receptor beta chains originate from one sample sequenced in a study of tumor-infiltrating lymphocytes in primary liver carcinoma. Unsorted bulk tissue (roughly 19-30 mg) underwent RNA and DNA co-extraction. Constant-region priming of 500 ng total RNA yielded TCR beta cDNA. Three nested multiplex PCR rounds, a slightly modified ARM-PCR method, built the TCR beta libraries. The first two PCR rounds used TRBV1-TRBV30 forward primers with a C-beta reverse primer, 9 to 11 cycles each. TCRdb itself ran the multiplex PCR reads through MiXCR, one entry per CDR3 protein. The top ten clones hold 7.5% to 9% of a sample with 100,000 to 150,000 distinct CDR3 sequences, approximately 64% of them seen once. The sequencing sample was made of liver tumor tissue from sampling region 3. Subset noted: tumor region T3, left-lateral pole. The receptors were sampled from a woman aged 60-75 years with primary liver carcinoma and hepatitis B virus infection.

With respect to this clonotype: Given a much more abundant clone one base away, this may be a read error. Written as DNA, the CDR3 is TGTGCCAGCAGCTTAGGTCAGGGTAATGTTTACGGGCAGTACTTC. Translating gives CASSLGQGNVYGQYF. This chain uses TRBV7-8 with TRBJ2-7; D is perhaps TRBD1 (5 bases). Germline CDR1 SGHVS, CDR2 FQNEAQ. The CDR3 sequence is 15 residues long.

As for this clonotype: Possible read error: a much larger clone is one base away. This chain links TRBV6-2 or TRBV6-3 with TRBJ2-5, with 8 bases lining up with TRBD1. The trim removed 10 bases at V and 6 bases at J, leaving 7 bases unmatched. Germline V lookup: CDR1 MNHEY, CDR2 SVGEGT. This CDR3 has 12 residues. The CDR3 spells CATGQGVKTQYF. The CDR3 DNA reads TGTGCCACCGGACAGGGTGTAAAGACCCAGTACTTC.

On this clonotype itself: No conserved phenylalanine or tryptophan is present at the end of the CDR3, so a read error is the likely explanation. The rearrangement uses TRBV2 and TRBJ1-2; D uncertain. The CDR3 runs 12 residues. CDR1 is SNHLY, CDR2 FYNNEI, per germline. The V gene lost 4 bases and the J gene lost 5 bases, with 8 bases spanning the gap. The CDR3 here is CASSGVGYGYTS. Written as DNA, the CDR3 is TGTGCCAGCAGTGGGGTCGGTTATGGCTACACCTCC.

Concerning this clonotype itself: Given a much more abundant clone one base away, this may be a read error. J is TRBJ2-7 and V is TRBV12-3 or TRBV12-4; the match to TRBD1 covers 7 bases. This CDR3 comprises 15 residues. DNA for the CDR3: TGTGCCAGCAGCCGCGACAGGGCCCGCTCCTGCGAGCAGTACTTC. This sequence encodes CASSRDRARSCEQYF.

The chain couples TRBV6-6 to TRBJ1-1, with D possibly TRBD1 on 5 matching bases. This CDR3 comprises 16 residues. Germline V gene sequence: CDR1 MNHNY, CDR2 SVGAGI (reference sequence). V lost 8 bases, J lost 5 bases, and 24 bases lay in between. CDR3 amino acids: CASLPGHSSGGTEAFF. In nucleotides, the CDR3 is TGTGCCAGCTTGCCGGGCCACAGCTCCGGGGGGACTGAAGCTTTCTTT.

This clonotype has at least ten counts. This chain uses TRBV6-4 with TRBJ2-1; 8 bases are a match to TRBD2. The CDR3 runs to 15 residues. Germline lookup yields CDR1 MRHNA and CDR2 SNTAGT. With 0 bases clipped from V and 8 bases from J, the junction kept 6 bases outside the gene matches. The DNA of the CDR3 is TGTGCCAGCAGTGACTCTGGCGGGGGGATGGATGAGCAGTTCTTC. Translating it yields CASSDSGGGMDEQFF.

This clonotype showed up just once. This clone may be a read error of a much larger clone one base away. V gene TRBV12-3 or TRBV12-4 combines with J gene TRBJ2-2; no clear D. V lost 4 bases and J 5 bases, leaving 8 bases between the germline ends. This CDR3 region has 13 residues. The CDR3 DNA reads as TGTGCCAGCAGTTCCATGGAGACCGGGGAGCTGTTTTTT. It translates to CASSSMETGELFF.

As concerns this clonotype: The junction differs from germline at one of its ends, possibly a read error. The chain has TRBV11-2 and TRBJ1-1; no firm D call. Per germline, CDR1 SGHAT and CDR2 FQNNGV. The CDR3 is 12 residues long. CDR3 coding DNA: TGTGCCAGCGGCTCTAAACACGCTGACGCTTTCTTT. Residues: CASGSKHADAFF.

In the case of this clonotype: A read error may account for a junction end that differs from germline. The chain is built from TRBV29-1 and TRBJ2-4; D gene ambiguous. Germline V gene sequence: CDR1 SQVTM, CDR2 ANQGSEA. The CDR3 runs to 16 residues. The CDR3 region is CSVGFPTGQFKTIQYF. CDR3 nucleotides: TGCAGCGTTGGTTTTCCGACGGGCCAATTTAAAACCATTCAGTACTTC.

Concerning this clonotype itself: This CDR3 fails to terminate in the conserved phenylalanine or tryptophan, so it likely reflects a read error. The chain carries TRBV11-2 and TRBJ2-2, with D possibly matching TRBD2 (6 bases). This CDR3 comprises 17 residues. CDR1 and CDR2 from the germline V gene are SGHAT and FQNNGV. The CDR3 sequence: CASSLVGGARNTGELFL. Here the CDR3 DNA reads TGTGCCAGCAGCTTAGTGGGGGGAGCGAGGAACACTGGGGAGCTGTTTCTT.

Comments on this clonotype: Relative to the germline gene, one junction end is altered; a read error may explain this. V and J are TRBV11-3 and TRBJ2-7; D is ambiguous. Per germline, CDR1 SGHNT and CDR2 YENEEA. The CDR3 sequence is 17 residues long. The CDR3, as DNA: TGTGCCAGCGGCCCGGACCGAGCAGGATTAGGTACCTACGAGCAATACTTC. Translation gives CASGPDRAGLGTYEQYF.

In regard to this clonotype: One end of the junction fails to match germline, which may point to a read error. The genes are TRBV11-3 and TRBJ2-1; a weak D match, TRBD2 (5 bases). Per the germline V gene, CDR1 is SGHNT and CDR2 is YENEEA. CDR3 length: 15 residues. CDR3 amino acids: CASSLGTSGKPEQFF. CDR3 nucleotides: TGCGCCAGCAGCTTAGGAACTAGTGGGAAGCCTGAGCAGTTCTTC. Combining the CDR3 with reference TRBV11-3 and TRBJ2-1 gives the whole variable domain EAGVVQSPRYKIIEKKQPVAFWCNPISGHNTLYWYLQNLGQGPELLIRYENEEAVDDSQLPKDRFSAERLKGVDSTLKIQPAELGDSAVYLCASSLGTSGKPEQFFGPGTRLTVL.

This clonotype was found many times. The CDR3 here is CASSQTPSGRAAEQYF. The CDR3 DNA follows: TGTGCCAGCAGCCAGACCCCTAGCGGGAGGGCTGCCGAGCAGTACTTC. The chain combines TRBV4-2 with TRBJ2-7; 12 bases map to TRBD2. The CDR3 consists of 16 residues. From germline, CDR1 is LGHNA and CDR2 YNFKEQ. J gave up 6 bases and V 3 bases, and 9 bases lay outside the gene matches.

This clonotype was detected many times. CDR3 loop: CASSEGDRESYEQYF. In nucleotides, the CDR3 is TGTGCCAGCAGTGAGGGGGACAGGGAGTCCTACGAGCAGTACTTC. The chain joins TRBV6-1 to TRBJ2-7, with 9 bases fitting TRBD1. This CDR3 has 15 residues. J gave up 1 base and V 3 bases, and 4 bases lay outside the gene matches. CDR1 and CDR2 from the germline V gene are MNHNS and SASEGT.

As to this clonotype: This sequence may be a read error, since a much larger clone differs from it by one base. This CDR3 reads CARSLRGHNTGELFF. The CDR3 bases are TGTGCCAGAAGCTTGAGGGGACACAACACCGGGGAGCTGTTTTTT. The J gene is TRBJ2-2, the V gene TRBV5-8; D may be TRBD1 (6 bases). CDR1 is SGHTS and CDR2 is YDEGEE in the germline V gene. CDR3 length equals 15 residues.